These T cell receptor beta chains were read from a single sample in a study of blood T cell repertoires in COVID-19. Assay: immunoSEQ multiplex PCR; the TCRdb copy retains only in-frame clones and omits some. Among 50,000 to 85,000 clones listed, roughly 82% were seen once. What was sequenced was peripheral blood. The receptors stem from a man aged 55 to 69 with acute or convalescent COVID-19. CDR3s include the opening cysteine and the closing phenylalanine or tryptophan. A D gene is named only where the DNA matches it firmly. Some rows have no size entry. The others give once, few or many, or a class for an expanded clone.

D gene	V gene	clone size	J gene	CDR3 DNA	CDR3 protein
NA	TRBV6-1	NA	TRBJ1-1	TGTGCCAGCAGTGACGCAGGGATAGGGAACACTGAAGCTTTCTTT	CASSDAGIGNTEAFF
TRBD1	TRBV18	NA	TRBJ2-1	TGTGCCAGCTCACTCAAAGCCCAGGGGGCCTCCTACAATGAGCAGTTCTTC	CASSLKAQGASYNEQFF
NA	TRBV5-5	NA	TRBJ1-1	TGTGCCAGCAGCTTGATCGCAGGGTTGAACACTGAAGCTTTCTTT	CASSLIAGLNTEAFF
NA	TRBV6-2/TRBV6-3	NA	TRBJ2-3	TGTGCCAGCAGCTTAGGGGGATTCACAGATACGCAGTATTTT	CASSLGGFTDTQYF
NA	TRBV4-1	NA	TRBJ1-5	TGCGCCAGCAGCCAAGGGCCCAGGGGCGACAATCAGCCCCAGCATTTT	CASSQGPRGDNQPQHF
NA	TRBV6-5	NA	TRBJ1-1	TGTTCGTCCGGGTCCGGGATGAACACTGAAGCTTTCTTT	CSSGSGMNTEAFF
TRBD1	TRBV6-5	NA	TRBJ2-7	TGTGCCAGCACCCGGTGGCAGGGGGCCTACGAGCAGTACTTC	CASTRWQGAYEQYF
NA	TRBV19	NA	TRBJ1-5	TGTGCCAGTAGTTTATTAACAGGGAACCTCAATCAGCCCCAGCATTTT	CASSLLTGNLNQPQHF
NA	TRBV6-2/TRBV6-3	NA	TRBJ1-5	TGTGCCAGCAGCACTGACACCTTTAGCAATCAGCCCCAGCATTTT	CASSTDTFSNQPQHF
TRBD1	TRBV24-1	once	TRBJ2-2	TGTGCCACCGCGCCGAGTCACAGGGGGAACACCGGGGAGCTGTTTTTT	CATAPSHRGNTGELFF
TRBD2	TRBV5-1	NA	TRBJ2-5	TGCGCCAGCAGCTTAATAGCGGGGGGGCCGGAGACCCAGTACTTC	CASSLIAGGPETQYF
TRBD1	TRBV5-5	NA	TRBJ1-2	TGTGCCAGCAGTCCTAAGGGACAGGCGAACTATGGCTACACCTTC	CASSPKGQANYGYTF
NA	TRBV11-3	NA	TRBJ1-1	TGTGCCAGCAGCCACGGTGACAGCATGAACACTGAAGCTTTCTTT	CASSHGDSMNTEAFF
NA	TRBV5-4	NA	TRBJ1-2	TGTGCCAGCAGCCTGCCGGCGGGGGGCAACTATGGCTACACCTTC	CASSLPAGGNYGYTF
NA	TRBV6-1	NA	TRBJ1-2	TGTGCCAGCAGTGAAGGACGGCGGGGCTATGGCTACACCTTC	CASSEGRRGYGYTF
NA	TRBV5-5	NA	TRBJ1-1	TGTGCCAGCAGCGGCGACCCCGGGAGTACTGAAGCTTTCTTT	CASSGDPGSTEAFF